One sample yielded the 8 T cell receptor beta chains listed below, sequenced in a study of T cell responses to AZD1222 COVID-19 vaccine. Method: immunoSEQ multiplex PCR; TCRdb's copy keeps in-frame clones and lacks some. The data show roughly 140,000 clones, about 92% seen once. The specimen comprised peripheral blood, sampled 28 days after the second AZD1222 dose. The receptor source for this set is an adult who received the AZD1222 COVID-19 vaccine.

V gene TRBV2 combines with J gene TRBJ2-2; TRBD2 matches at 9 bases. Trimming took 8 bases from V and 5 from J; bases not matched to a gene: 6. Germline V lookup: CDR1 SNHLY, CDR2 FYNNEI. The CDR3 is made up of 14 amino acids. The DNA of the CDR3 is TGTGCCAGCGGCGGGAGGGCCGGGACCGGGGAGCTGTTTTTT. Encoded protein: CASGGRAGTGELFF. The entire variable domain, with the rest obtained from reference TRBV2 and TRBJ2-2, is as follows: EPEVTQTPSHQVTQMGQEVILRCVPISNHLYFYWYRQILGQKVEFLVSFYNNEISEKSEIFDDQFSVERPDGSNFTLKIRSTKLEDSAMYFCASGGRAGTGELFFGEGSRLTVL.

The gene calls are TRBV13 and TRBJ2-3, with 8 bases that match TRBD2. Germline V gene lookup returns CDR1 PRHDT and CDR2 FYEKMQ (reference sequence). The CDR3 loop spans 12 amino acids. V was pared by 5 bases and J by 9 bases, with 4 bases of the junction left unmatched. CDR3 region: CASSPSGPTQYF. In nucleotides, the CDR3 is TGTGCCAGCAGCCCTAGCGGGCCAACGCAGTATTTT. Supplemented by reference TRBV13 and TRBJ2-3, the full variable domain reads AAGVIQSPRHLIKEKRETATLKCYPIPRHDTVYWYQQGPGQDPQFLISFYEKMQSDKGSIPDRFSAQQFSDYHSELNMSSLELGDSALYFCASSPSGPTQYFGPGTRLTVL.

The V and J genes are TRBV6-2 or TRBV6-3 and TRBJ1-1, with D unresolved. Trimming shortened V by 0 bases and J by 8 bases, and 13 bases separated the two germline ends. Per germline, CDR1 MNHEY and CDR2 SVGEGT. The CDR3 has 14 amino acids. CDR3: CASSYSRDGGEAFF. The CDR3 nucleotides are TGTGCCAGCAGTTACTCCCGAGACGGCGGAGAAGCTTTCTTT.

This rearrangement joins TRBV19 to TRBJ1-4; tentative D call: TRBD1 (6 bases). Deletions cut 6 bases from V and 7 bases from J, with 15 bases between. The CDR3 length is 14 residues. The germline CDR1 and CDR2 sequences are LNHDA and SQIVND (reference sequence). CDR3 DNA sequence: TGTGCCAGTAGACCTCAGGGGCGCGGTGAAAAACTGTTTTTT. The encoded protein is CASRPQGRGEKLFF.

This sequence joins TRBV6-5 and TRBJ2-1; D ambiguous. CDR1 is MNHEY and CDR2 is SVGAGI in the germline V gene. The CDR3 is 11 amino acids. The ends were cut back, 4 bases at V and 12 bases at J, with 10 bases in the middle. Here the CDR3 reads CASSSPIVQFF. The DNA for the CDR3 is TGTGCCAGCAGTTCCCCCATCGTGCAGTTCTTC.

The chain carries TRBV3-1 (or the pseudogene TRBV3-2) and TRBJ2-7; 8 bases agree with TRBD2. The germline gives CDR1 LGHDT, CDR2 YNNKEL (reference sequence). This CDR3 is built from 16 residues. V lost 0 bases, J lost 1 base, and 5 bases stayed unmatched. The CDR3 region is CASSQDLGTRSYEQYF. For the CDR3, the DNA is TGTGCCAGCAGCCAAGATTTGGGGACTAGGTCCTACGAGCAGTACTTC.

V usage is TRBV28 and J usage is TRBJ1-6; D is uncertain. V dropped 3 bases and J dropped 8 bases, with 20 bases sitting between them. Germline-derived CDR1 and CDR2 are MDHEN and SYDVKM. There are 17 residues in the CDR3. The CDR3 loop reads CASSLASKMDGDSPLHF. CDR3 DNA: TGTGCCAGCAGTTTGGCCAGCAAGATGGACGGGGATTCACCCCTCCACTTT.

The chain carries TRBV30 and TRBJ1-6; the D is unclear. CDR1 GTSNPN and CDR2 SVGIG come from the germline V gene (reference sequence). The V and J ends lost 3 bases and 9 bases respectively, with 12 bases between them. The CDR3 has 13 amino acids. The CDR3: CAWRTPVGSPLHF. CDR3 coding DNA: TGTGCCTGGAGAACTCCCGTGGGTTCACCCCTCCACTTT.